This is a list of T cell receptor beta chains from one sample in a study of blood T cell repertoires in COVID-19. Data came from immunoSEQ multiplex PCR; TCRdb stores just in-frame clones and leaves some out. The sample yields about 170,000 clones, more than 65% seen once. Sequencing used peripheral blood. Receptors originate from a woman of 80 years or more with active or convalescent COVID-19. Each CDR3 is given with its conserved first and last residue. The order of the fields is V gene, D gene, J gene, clone size, CDR3 protein, CDR3 DNA. The D gene is left open where the match is weak. For some rows the clone size is stated as once, few or many, or as a class when expanded; others skip it.

TRBV19,-,TRBJ1-1,-,CASSIYSGNTEAFF,TGTGCCAGTAGTATCTATTCGGGGAACACTGAAGCTTTCTTT
TRBV4-1,TRBD1,TRBJ1-4,-,CASSDRGGDEKLFF,TGCGCCAGCAGCGACAGGGGTGGGGATGAAAAACTGTTTTTT
TRBV20-1,TRBD1,TRBJ1-1,-,CSAKGDRQAFF,TGCAGTGCTAAGGGGGACAGACAAGCTTTCTTT
TRBV6-4,-,TRBJ2-2,many,CASSVGTNTGELFF,TGTGCCAGCAGTGTAGGGACAAACACCGGGGAGCTGTTTTTT
TRBV5-1,-,TRBJ2-7,-,CASSFRGVGYEQYF,TGCGCCAGCAGCTTCAGGGGGGTGGGCTACGAGCAGTACTTC
TRBV2,-,TRBJ1-3,-,CASSDNILSGNTIYF,TGTGCCAGCAGTGACAACATCCTCTCTGGAAACACCATATATTTT
TRBV5-1,-,TRBJ1-1,-,CASSHQETGFAFF,TGCGCCAGCAGTCATCAAGAAACAGGGTTTGCTTTCTTT
TRBV7-6,-,TRBJ2-1,-,CASSLTWTVNSYNEQFF,TGTGCCAGCAGCTTAACCTGGACTGTAAACTCCTACAATGAGCAGTTCTTC
TRBV29-1,-,TRBJ1-3,once,CSVSRERGNTIYF,TGCAGCGTTTCCAGGGAACGAGGAAACACCATATATTTT
TRBV5-1,-,TRBJ1-1,-,CASSLEESPEAFF,TGCGCCAGCAGCTTGGAAGAGTCTCCTGAAGCTTTCTTT
TRBV28,-,TRBJ1-2,few,CASSYRDNYVYGYTF,TGTGCCAGCAGTTACCGGGACAACTATGTCTATGGCTACACCTTC
TRBV5-1,-,TRBJ2-2,-,CASSADSTGELFF,TGCGCCAGCAGCGCTGACAGTACCGGGGAGCTGTTTTTT
TRBV28,TRBD1,TRBJ1-4,medium-sized,CASKTIEGAGEKLFF,TGTGCCAGCAAGACCATTGAGGGGGCTGGTGAAAAACTGTTTTTT
TRBV3-1/TRBV3-2,-,TRBJ2-3,-,CASSPRQKSTDTQYF,TGTGCCAGCAGCCCCAGACAGAAATCCACAGATACGCAGTATTTT
TRBV2,TRBD1,TRBJ2-1,-,CASSPRRDRGRYEQFF,TGTGCCAGCAGTCCGCGGAGGGACAGGGGTCGATATGAGCAGTTCTTC
TRBV13,-,TRBJ2-7,-,CASRRQSYEQYF,TGTGCCAGCAGGCGCCAATCCTACGAGCAGTACTTC
TRBV5-1,TRBD1,TRBJ2-1,-,CASSWTGNSYNEQFF,TGCGCCAGCAGCTGGACAGGCAACAGCTACAATGAGCAGTTCTTC
TRBV7-3,TRBD2,TRBJ2-7,once,CASSLAGGTYEQYF,TGTGCCAGCAGCTTAGCGGGGGGAACCTACGAGCAGTACTTC
TRBV25-1,-,TRBJ1-3,-,CASSENGDSGNTIYF,TGTGCCAGCAGTGAAAATGGAGACTCTGGAAACACCATATATTTT
TRBV7-6,-,TRBJ2-7,many,CASSLESGSSYEQYF,TGTGCCAGCAGCTTAGAATCGGGAAGCTCCTACGAGCAGTACTTC
TRBV5-1,TRBD2,TRBJ2-1,-,CASSLPSGIDPNEQFF,TGCGCCAGCAGCTTGCCTAGCGGGATTGACCCCAATGAGCAGTTCTTC
TRBV5-4,-,TRBJ2-3,-,CASSSNPGWDTQYF,TGTGCCAGCAGCTCCAACCCGGGTTGGGATACGCAGTATTTT
TRBV5-5,TRBD2,TRBJ2-5,-,CASSAMPGLAGLTEETQYF,TGTGCCAGCAGCGCAATGCCGGGACTAGCGGGATTGACCGAAGAGACCCAGTACTTC
TRBV30,TRBD2,TRBJ2-2,-,CAWDWGGTNTGELFF,TGTGCCTGGGACTGGGGGGGGACTAACACCGGGGAGCTGTTTTTT
TRBV5-1,-,TRBJ2-3,-,CASSSGGGTDTQYF,TGCGCCAGCAGCTCAGGTGGGGGGACGGATACGCAGTATTTT
TRBV15,-,TRBJ1-2,few,CATSRESGVVRGYTF,TGTGCCACCAGCAGAGAGTCGGGGGTTGTTAGGGGCTACACCTTC
TRBV28,-,TRBJ2-3,-,CASSGLQIKSDTQYF,TGTGCCAGCAGTGGACTCCAGATAAAGTCGGATACGCAGTATTTT
TRBV21-1,-,TRBJ2-4,-,CASSKFEREGVKNIQYF,TGTGCCAGCAGCAAATTTGAGCGGGAGGGGGTCAAAAACATTCAGTACTTC
TRBV18,TRBD1,TRBJ1-2,-,CASSPDRENYGYTF,TGTGCCAGCTCACCAGACAGGGAAAACTATGGCTACACCTTC
TRBV19,-,TRBJ2-6,-,CASSLARANSGANVLTF,TGTGCCAGTAGTTTGGCCAGGGCCAACTCTGGGGCCAACGTCCTGACTTTC
TRBV18,-,TRBJ2-5,-,CASSSGGFEETQYF,TGTGCCAGCTCCTCCGGGGGATTTGAAGAGACCCAGTACTTC
TRBV4-1,TRBD1,TRBJ1-3,-,CASSLATGDGGNTIYF,TGCGCCAGCAGCCTCGCCACAGGGGATGGCGGAAACACCATATATTTT
TRBV5-1,-,TRBJ1-5,-,CASSLSGSQGQPQHF,TGCGCCAGCAGCTTGTCAGGGTCCCAGGGCCAGCCCCAGCATTTT
TRBV18,-,TRBJ1-1,-,CASSPPGFGGEAFF,TGTGCCAGCTCACCTCCGGGGTTCGGCGGTGAAGCTTTCTTT
TRBV28,-,TRBJ1-2,-,CASSPPRRDDGYTF,TGTGCCAGCAGTCCCCCGCGGAGGGACGATGGCTACACCTTC
TRBV18,-,TRBJ1-4,-,CASSRAPDRTTNEKLFF,TGTGCCAGCTCACGGGCCCCCGACAGAACAACTAATGAAAAACTGTTTTTT